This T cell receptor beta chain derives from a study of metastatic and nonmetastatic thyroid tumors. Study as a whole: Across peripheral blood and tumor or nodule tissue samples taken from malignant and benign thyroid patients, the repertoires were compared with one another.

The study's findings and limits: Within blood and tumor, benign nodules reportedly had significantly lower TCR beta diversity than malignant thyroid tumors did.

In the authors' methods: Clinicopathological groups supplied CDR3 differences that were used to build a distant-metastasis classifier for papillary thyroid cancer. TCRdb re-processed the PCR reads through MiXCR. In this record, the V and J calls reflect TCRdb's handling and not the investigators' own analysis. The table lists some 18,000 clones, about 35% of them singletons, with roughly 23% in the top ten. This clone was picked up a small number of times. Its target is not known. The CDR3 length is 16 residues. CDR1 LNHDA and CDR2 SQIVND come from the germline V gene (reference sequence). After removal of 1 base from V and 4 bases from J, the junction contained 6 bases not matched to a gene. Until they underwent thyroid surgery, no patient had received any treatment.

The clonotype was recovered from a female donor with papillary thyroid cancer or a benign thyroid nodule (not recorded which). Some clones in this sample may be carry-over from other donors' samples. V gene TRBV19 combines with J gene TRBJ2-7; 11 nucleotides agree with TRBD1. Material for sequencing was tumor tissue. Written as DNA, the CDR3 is TGTGCCAGTAGTATAGCAGTCGGGACAGGGGGGTACGAGCAGTACTTC. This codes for CASSIAVGTGGYEQYF.